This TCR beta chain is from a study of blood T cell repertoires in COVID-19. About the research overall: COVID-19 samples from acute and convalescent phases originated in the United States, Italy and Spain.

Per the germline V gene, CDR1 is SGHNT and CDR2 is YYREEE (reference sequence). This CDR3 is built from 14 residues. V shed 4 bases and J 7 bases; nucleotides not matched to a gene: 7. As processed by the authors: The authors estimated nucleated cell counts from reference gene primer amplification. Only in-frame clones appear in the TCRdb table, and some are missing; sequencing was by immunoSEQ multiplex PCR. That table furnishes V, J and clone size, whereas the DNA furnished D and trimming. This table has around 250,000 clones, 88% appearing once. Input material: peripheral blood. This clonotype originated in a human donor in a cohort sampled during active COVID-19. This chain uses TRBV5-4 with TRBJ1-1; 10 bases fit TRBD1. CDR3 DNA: TGTGCCAGCAGCCTTAGGGACAGGGGTATTGAAGCTTTCTTT. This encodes CASSLRDRGIEAFF.